This is a list of T cell receptor beta chains from one sample in a study of blood T cell repertoires in COVID-19. Only in-frame clones appear in the TCRdb table, and some are missing; sequencing was by immunoSEQ multiplex PCR. This table holds about 430,000 clones, over 75% found once. Sequenced sample: PBMCs or T cells enriched from blood (not recorded which). These receptor sequences come from a woman under 30 who had been exposed to COVID-19. Both conserved end residues are part of each CDR3. Each record gives: clone size, J gene, V gene, D gene, CDR3 protein, CDR3 DNA. D genes are given only for firm matches. Expanded clones are given a class, and other clones once, few, many or no size at all.

abundance: -; j_gene: TRBJ2-3; v_gene: TRBV5-6; d_gene: TRBD2; CDR3aa: CASSLANLAGGTDTQYF; CDR3nt: TGTGCCAGCAGCTTGGCCAATCTAGCGGGAGGCACAGATACGCAGTATTTT
abundance: -; j_gene: TRBJ1-2; v_gene: TRBV18; d_gene: TRBD1; CDR3aa: CASSPPDRDYGYTF; CDR3nt: TGTGCCAGCTCACCACCGGACAGGGACTATGGCTACACCTTC
abundance: -; j_gene: TRBJ1-6; v_gene: TRBV2; d_gene: -; CDR3aa: CASSDTRNSPLHF; CDR3nt: TGTGCCAGCAGTGACACACGAAATTCACCCCTCCACTTT
abundance: -; j_gene: TRBJ2-7; v_gene: TRBV27; d_gene: -; CDR3aa: CASRRATEAYEQYF; CDR3nt: TGTGCCAGCAGAAGGGCGACAGAGGCCTACGAGCAGTACTTC
abundance: once; j_gene: TRBJ2-2; v_gene: TRBV6-6; d_gene: -; CDR3aa: CASRTDSNTGELFF; CDR3nt: TGTGCCAGCAGAACTGACTCTAACACCGGGGAGCTGTTTTTT
abundance: -; j_gene: TRBJ2-7; v_gene: TRBV28; d_gene: -; CDR3aa: CASSLGSLVGYEQYF; CDR3nt: TGTGCCAGCAGTTTAGGGAGTCTAGTAGGTTACGAGCAGTACTTC
abundance: -; j_gene: TRBJ1-4; v_gene: TRBV5-5; d_gene: -; CDR3aa: CASSPGPRGEKLFF; CDR3nt: TGTGCCAGCAGCCCGGGACCGCGGGGTGAAAAACTGTTTTTT
abundance: -; j_gene: TRBJ1-1; v_gene: TRBV9; d_gene: -; CDR3aa: CASSVGGMNTEAFF; CDR3nt: TGTGCCAGCAGCGTCGGGGGAATGAACACTGAAGCTTTCTTT
abundance: -; j_gene: TRBJ2-7; v_gene: TRBV7-2; d_gene: -; CDR3aa: CASSSGHGPYEQYF; CDR3nt: TGTGCCAGCAGTTCCGGACACGGCCCTTACGAGCAGTACTTC
abundance: -; j_gene: TRBJ2-7; v_gene: TRBV3-1/TRBV3-2; d_gene: TRBD2; CDR3aa: CASSQEPPSGGYEQYF; CDR3nt: TGTGCCAGCAGTCAAGAGCCGCCTAGCGGGGGCTACGAGCAGTACTTC
abundance: -; j_gene: TRBJ2-1; v_gene: TRBV7-6; d_gene: TRBD2; CDR3aa: CASSLTSGGHNEQFF; CDR3nt: TGTGCCAGCAGCCTCACTAGCGGGGGCCACAATGAGCAGTTCTTC
abundance: -; j_gene: TRBJ2-3; v_gene: TRBV30; d_gene: -; CDR3aa: CAWSPGVGGSTDTQYF; CDR3nt: TGTGCCTGGAGTCCAGGGGTTGGGGGAAGCACAGATACGCAGTATTTT
abundance: -; j_gene: TRBJ1-6; v_gene: TRBV7-8; d_gene: TRBD1; CDR3aa: CASSRTGVGSPLHF; CDR3nt: TGTGCCAGCAGCCGGACAGGGGTGGGTTCACCCCTCCACTTT
abundance: once; j_gene: TRBJ2-7; v_gene: TRBV27; d_gene: -; CDR3aa: CASSGGATYEQYF; CDR3nt: TGTGCCAGCAGTGGGGGGGCCACCTACGAGCAGTACTTC
abundance: -; j_gene: TRBJ1-1; v_gene: TRBV25-1; d_gene: -; CDR3aa: CASAGGAAFF; CDR3nt: TGTGCCAGCGCTGGGGGGGCAGCTTTCTTT
abundance: -; j_gene: TRBJ2-2; v_gene: TRBV7-3; d_gene: TRBD2; CDR3aa: CASSQLAGGPPGELFF; CDR3nt: TGTGCCAGCAGCCAACTAGCGGGGGGGCCCCCCGGGGAGCTGTTTTTT